A selection of T cell receptor beta chains follows, all from one sample in a study of identical twins. TCRdb re-derived calls from the 5' RACE reads in MiXCR, one entry per CDR3 protein. The sample includes roughly 770,000 distinct CDR3 sequences, over 15% of them seen just once. The sample was also linked to a second study, of T cells expressing NK-cell markers.

The sample was PBMCs. The source of these receptors is a woman in her late teens or twenties in good health. Both conserved end residues are part of each CDR3. D genes are given only for firm matches. Not all rows give a size; the values are once, few, many and, for expanded clones, a class.

CDR3 DNA,CDR3 protein,V gene,J gene,clone size,D gene
TGTGCCAGCAGCCAGGCGGAAACTAGCACAGATACGCAGTATTTT,CASSQAETSTDTQYF,TRBV3-1,TRBJ2-3,NA,NA
TGCGCCAGCAGCTTGGCTCCAGCGGGGGGGGAGCAGTACTTC,CASSLAPAGGEQYF,TRBV5-1,TRBJ2-7,NA,TRBD2
TGTGCTAGTGGACGACTAGCCGGTGAGCAGTTCTTC,CASGRLAGEQFF,TRBV12-5,TRBJ2-1,NA,TRBD2
TGTGCCAGCAGCCAAGGGCACTCGGGAAGTAGGTACAATGAGCAGTTCTTC,CASSQGHSGSRYNEQFF,TRBV7-9,TRBJ2-1,few,NA
TGCAGTGCTACCTATACCGGGAAGGCATACAATGAGCAGTTCTTC,CSATYTGKAYNEQFF,TRBV20-1,TRBJ2-1,NA,NA
TGTGCCAGCACCCAAGGAGGGGGTCCCTACGAGCAGTACTTC,CASTQGGGPYEQYF,TRBV12-3/TRBV12-4,TRBJ2-7,NA,NA
TGCGCCAGCAGCATAATGGGACTAGCGGGTTACAATGAGCAGTTCTTC,CASSIMGLAGYNEQFF,TRBV5-1,TRBJ2-1,NA,TRBD2
TGTGCCTGGTCTACCTTTGATCCGCTAGCGGGTAGGAGAGATACGCAGTATTTT,CAWSTFDPLAGRRDTQYF,TRBV30,TRBJ2-3,many,TRBD2
TGTGCCAGCAGCGGGGGGGCGGCGGGTCTCACAGATGCGCAGTATTTT,CASSGGAAGLTDAQYF,TRBV9,TRBJ2-3,NA,NA
TGTGCCAGCAGCGTTGGTTTGGCTGGGGCCAACGTCCTGACTTTC,CASSVGLAGANVLTF,TRBV9,TRBJ2-6,few,NA